This T cell receptor beta chain was sequenced for a study of cytomegalovirus exposure and HLA in healthy donors. Findings of the study overall: A missense DCLRE1C variant was associated with V- and J-gene trimming of TCR beta chains in a later analysis, and an independent cohort replicated the association. Association with HLA alleles at 0.05 false discovery rate was found for 15,000 or so TCR beta sequences in a later analysis.

At collection, donors were nominally healthy, but unrecorded immune exposures were probable. As for this clone: Its antigen is unidentified.

The CDR3 loop spans 14 amino acids. The V and J ends lost 1 base and 4 bases respectively, with 9 bases between them. Germline V gene sequence: CDR1 MDHEN, CDR2 SYDVKM. Primers for the PCR totalled 60 Vbeta and 13 Jbeta. Original methodology: Among the unique TCR beta chains that a later analysis counted, about 81 million in all, roughly 10 million were shared. Data came from immunoSEQ multiplex PCR; TCRdb stores just in-frame clones and leaves some out. V, J and clone size are those of that table, while D and trimming were read from the DNA. The repertoire holds under 250,000 clones, approximately 85% seen once, with about 2.5% in the top ten.

Sequencing used PBMCs. This TCR derives from a woman aged 50 to 60 in good health and CMV-seronegative. The chain combines TRBV28 with TRBJ2-3; D is possibly TRBD2 (6 bases). DNA for the CDR3: TGTGCCAGCAGTTTATTGGGGGGTGCAGATACGCAGTATTTT. It encodes CASSLLGGADTQYF.